This TCR beta chain was identified in a study of Ad26.COV2.S vaccination and SARS-CoV-2 variants (dated by TCRdb to the early 2020s). Regarding the complete study: Vaccine-arm donors were drawn from COV1001, a multicentre, randomized, double-blind, placebo-controlled phase I-IIa trial of Ad26.COV2.S in healthy adults. Ad26.COV2.S was administered intramuscularly at a dose of 5x10^10 or 1x10^11 viral particles, either as one shot or as two shots given 56 days apart. TCRbeta repertoire sequencing was used to assess the specificity and breadth of SARS-CoV-2-reactive T cell receptors after Ad26.COV2.S vaccination. The TCR-sequenced set comprised around 30 samples: 19 Ad26.COV2.S vaccine recipients, 5 placebo recipients and 8 SARS-CoV-2 convalescent individuals. Trial participants were randomized into five groups of five: low-dose or high-dose Ad26.COV2.S given once or twice, or placebo on both occasions. Throughout the experiments and outcome assessment, investigators stayed blinded to trial group allocation. Results and caveats for the whole study, not just this receptor: Vaccine and placebo recipients had comparable non-spike TCR breadth, which fits with the vaccine containing only spike. The authors noted that total T cell responses may have been underestimated by the TCR breadth and depth analyses. Compared with placebo recipients, Ad26.COV2.S recipients showed higher spike-specific TCR breadth (P = 0.0014). The study lacked the statistical power to compare responses across vaccine doses or regimens. After vaccination, spike-specific CD8+ and CD4+ T cell responses were reported to show substantial breadth.

Worth noting for this clone: Its antigen remains unidentified. No base-level quality is on record; no much larger clone is a single base apart.

CDR1 is given as SGHTA and CDR2 as FQGNSA, both from the germline V gene. Inclusive of the bounding cysteine and phenylalanine, the CDR3 is 16 residues long. The DNA shown is the 48-base CDR3, in frame from base 1. The trim is 1 base for V and 7 bases for J, with a gap of 17 bases between the germline ends. The immunoSEQ Assay was used to sequence TCRbeta CDR3 regions. After extraction, genomic DNA underwent amplification by bias-controlled multiplex PCR, followed by high-throughput sequencing. The published analysis was carried out like this. Collapsing and filtering of sequences were performed to quantify the absolute abundance of each unique TCRbeta CDR3 region. T cell fraction was estimated by normalizing TCRbeta template counts to usable DNA, which was measured by amplifying reference genes present in all nucleated cells. Repertoire TCRs were annotated as SARS-CoV-2-specific by exact matching of V gene, CDR3 amino acid sequence and J gene to a known reactive TCR set. The reference SARS-CoV-2 TCR set came from MIRA and was filtered for enrichment in COVID-19-positive ImmuneCODE repertoires, removing public or cross-reactive TCRs. Based on the MIRA antigens, annotated TCRs were further analysed at the level of specific ORF or position within ORF. Breadth was defined as annotated unique rearrangements over total unique productive rearrangements; depth was the summed frequency of those rearrangements. Two-sided Wilcoxon rank-sum tests were applied when comparing TCR breadth between groups. TCRdb mirrors the immuneACCESS table, restricted to in-frame sequences. Some clones are absent from its copies; in checked studies, under half trace to an unresolved V gene, and the reason for the others is unknown. From that table come the V and J calls and clone size; the DNA was used to work out D and trimming. Recorded for this sample are about 680,000 clones; more than 70% of them occurred a single time. Over 1.3% of the sample goes to the ten largest clones.

The intended sense of this specimen's treatment or condition label: roughly 18 received Ad26.COV2.S at low or high dose, single or two shots; roughly five received placebo; per-sample allocation not given. For vaccine and placebo recipients, the sequenced repertoires came from samples collected on day 63 after the first injection. Cohort 1b enrolled around 23 adults aged 18-55 years at a single site in Boston, USA, between 29 July and 7 August 2020. Ad26.COV2.S consisted of a replication-incompetent adenovirus type 26 vector by which a prefusion-stabilized SARS-CoV-2 spike protein from the original Wuhan strain was expressed.

The material was peripheral blood, obtained in a trial of Ad26.COV2.S vaccine versus placebo. This receptor was obtained from a person between 18 and 65 years old who received the Ad26.COV2.S COVID-19 vaccine or a placebo. The rearranged chain carries TRBV7-2 and TRBJ2-1; confidence is insufficient to name the D gene. The DNA reads as follows: TGTGCCAGCAGCTTAGGGGCGACTCGTATACAGAATGAGCAGTTCTTC. Translated, it reads CASSLGATRIQNEQFF. Reference TRBV7-2 and TRBJ2-1 proteins supply the regions before and after the CDR3; the full variable domain is: GAGVSQSPSNKVTEKGKDVELRCDPISGHTALYWYRQSLGQGLEFLIYFQGNSAPDKSGLPSDRFSAERTGGSVSTLTIQRTQQEDSAVYLCASSLGATRIQNEQFFGPGTRLTVL.